The rows below give T cell receptor beta chains drawn from one sample of a study of CD8 T cells in ankylosing spondylitis. TCRdb called the 5' RACE reads again in MiXCR, with one record for every CDR3 protein. The table has about 140,000 distinct CDR3 sequences, 11% seen once; the top ten hold roughly 4.3%. Sequencing used blood, either unsorted or a sorted T cell fraction (not recorded which). All receptors come from a female donor with ankylosing spondylitis or in good health (not recorded which). Both conserved end residues are part of each CDR3. A D gene is named only where the DNA matches it firmly. Size values are once, few and many counts, or a class for expanded clones, and some rows have none.

CDR3nt: TGTGCCAGCAGCTTTAACCCACTAGCGGGAGGGCAAGAGACCCAGTACTTC; CDR3aa: CASSFNPLAGGQETQYF; v_gene: TRBV7-8; j_gene: TRBJ2-5; abundance: many; d_gene: TRBD2; len: 17
CDR3nt: TGTGCCAGCAGGCCCTATAGCGGGACCTACAATGAGCAGTTCTTC; CDR3aa: CASRPYSGTYNEQFF; v_gene: TRBV5-6; j_gene: TRBJ2-1; abundance: few; d_gene: TRBD2; len: 15
CDR3nt: TGTGCCAGCAGTTTACGGAGGGGTCTCACCGGGGAGCTGTTTTTT; CDR3aa: CASSLRRGLTGELFF; v_gene: TRBV27; j_gene: TRBJ2-2; abundance: many; d_gene: -; len: 15
CDR3nt: TGTGCCAGCGGCCGGGACAGGGGGGACTCCTACGAGCAGTACTTC; CDR3aa: CASGRDRGDSYEQYF; v_gene: TRBV2; j_gene: TRBJ2-7; abundance: many; d_gene: TRBD1; len: 15
CDR3nt: TGCGCCAGCAGCCTGTGGGCTCAGAAGAACACTGAAGCTTTCTTT; CDR3aa: CASSLWAQKNTEAFF; v_gene: TRBV5-1; j_gene: TRBJ1-1; abundance: many; d_gene: -; len: 15
CDR3nt: TGCGCCAGCAGCTTGGACCTAGCGGGAGTTGGGGATACGCAGTATTTT; CDR3aa: CASSLDLAGVGDTQYF; v_gene: TRBV5-1; j_gene: TRBJ2-3; abundance: many; d_gene: TRBD2; len: 16
CDR3nt: TGCAGCGTTGAAGCTGGGGCTAATGAAAAACTGTTTTTT; CDR3aa: CSVEAGANEKLFF; v_gene: TRBV29-1; j_gene: TRBJ1-4; abundance: many; d_gene: -; len: 13
CDR3nt: TGTGCCAGCTCAGCGGACAGGCCACAGAGTGGCTACACCTTC; CDR3aa: CASSADRPQSGYTF; v_gene: TRBV18; j_gene: TRBJ1-2; abundance: few; d_gene: TRBD1; len: 14
CDR3nt: TGTGCCAACAAGTTTACAGCGAACGGGGAGCTGTTTTTT; CDR3aa: CANKFTANGELFF; v_gene: TRBV5-4; j_gene: TRBJ2-2; abundance: -; d_gene: -; len: 13
CDR3nt: TGTGCCAGCAGTTCCCGCCTTGGGGGGGCTGGGGCCAACGTCCTGACTTTC; CDR3aa: CASSSRLGGAGANVLTF; v_gene: TRBV12-3/TRBV12-4; j_gene: TRBJ2-6; abundance: -; d_gene: TRBD2; len: 17
CDR3nt: TGCGCCAGCAGTGGGACAGCAAGTGAAGCTTTCTTT; CDR3aa: CASSGTASEAFF; v_gene: TRBV10-1; j_gene: TRBJ1-1; abundance: many; d_gene: -; len: 12
CDR3nt: TGTGCCAGCGGTTGGGGCGCAGGGGGCTCACCCCTCCACTTT; CDR3aa: CASGWGAGGSPLHF; v_gene: TRBV25-1; j_gene: TRBJ1-6; abundance: many; d_gene: TRBD1; len: 14
CDR3nt: TGTGCCAGCAGCCCTACACGCAATCAGCCCCAGCATTTT; CDR3aa: CASSPTRNQPQHF; v_gene: TRBV12-3/TRBV12-4; j_gene: TRBJ1-5; abundance: many; d_gene: -; len: 13
CDR3nt: TGTGCCAGCAGTTCTCGCCCAGGAGCAGATACGCAGTATTTT; CDR3aa: CASSSRPGADTQYF; v_gene: TRBV11-2; j_gene: TRBJ2-3; abundance: -; d_gene: -; len: 14
CDR3nt: TGTGCCAGCAGCTTAGCCCCCCCCGGGCCTAATGGCTACACCTTC; CDR3aa: CASSLAPPGPNGYTF; v_gene: TRBV7-2; j_gene: TRBJ1-2; abundance: -; d_gene: -; len: 15
CDR3nt: TGTGCCAGCAGATCCGGACAGGGAAGCGAGCAGTACTTC; CDR3aa: CASRSGQGSEQYF; v_gene: TRBV12-3/TRBV12-4; j_gene: TRBJ2-7; abundance: -; d_gene: TRBD1; len: 13
CDR3nt: TGCGCCAGCAGTGAGGCCGGTCAGCCCCAGCATTTT; CDR3aa: CASSEAGQPQHF; v_gene: TRBV10-1; j_gene: TRBJ1-5; abundance: many; d_gene: -; len: 12
CDR3nt: TGTGCCAGCAGCTTGGGTTCGGGGAGCAGTATCTACGAGCAGTACTTC; CDR3aa: CASSLGSGSSIYEQYF; v_gene: TRBV7-9; j_gene: TRBJ2-7; abundance: many; d_gene: -; len: 16
CDR3nt: TGTGCCAGCAGTTTGGGGACAGCTCGCTATGGCTACACCTTC; CDR3aa: CASSLGTARYGYTF; v_gene: TRBV12-3/TRBV12-4; j_gene: TRBJ1-2; abundance: few; d_gene: TRBD1; len: 14
CDR3nt: TGCAGTGCTCCCAGTCGGTGGTTGGAAGAGACCCAGTACTTC; CDR3aa: CSAPSRWLEETQYF; v_gene: TRBV20-1; j_gene: TRBJ2-5; abundance: many; d_gene: -; len: 14
CDR3nt: TGCGCCAGCAGCTTGGTGGGCAGTGGGAACACTGAAGCTTTCTTT; CDR3aa: CASSLVGSGNTEAFF; v_gene: TRBV5-1; j_gene: TRBJ1-1; abundance: many; d_gene: -; len: 15
CDR3nt: TGCGCCAGCAGCCAAGAGCGCGGACCGGGCACCGGGGAGCTGTTTTTT; CDR3aa: CASSQERGPGTGELFF; v_gene: TRBV4-1; j_gene: TRBJ2-2; abundance: many; d_gene: -; len: 16
CDR3nt: TGTGCCTGGAGTGGCCCCGGCCTCACAGATACGCAGTATTTT; CDR3aa: CAWSGPGLTDTQYF; v_gene: TRBV30; j_gene: TRBJ2-3; abundance: many; d_gene: -; len: 14
CDR3nt: TGTGCCACCATGAAGCAGTCGGGACAGGCGTACTATGGCTACACCTTC; CDR3aa: CATMKQSGQAYYGYTF; v_gene: TRBV19; j_gene: TRBJ1-2; abundance: many; d_gene: TRBD1; len: 16
CDR3nt: TGTGCCACCAGTGATTTGGAAGCTAGATCCTACAATGAGCAGTTCTTC; CDR3aa: CATSDLEARSYNEQFF; v_gene: TRBV24-1; j_gene: TRBJ2-1; abundance: many; d_gene: -; len: 16
CDR3nt: TGCAGCGTTGACGCAAACCTGTATCCGAACACTGAAGCTTTCTTT; CDR3aa: CSVDANLYPNTEAFF; v_gene: TRBV29-1; j_gene: TRBJ1-1; abundance: -; d_gene: -; len: 15
CDR3nt: TGTGCCAGCAGTTTAACAACTGCAGCTAACTATGGCTACACCTTC; CDR3aa: CASSLTTAANYGYTF; v_gene: TRBV12-3/TRBV12-4; j_gene: TRBJ1-2; abundance: many; d_gene: -; len: 15
CDR3nt: TGCAGTGCTAGAGCCCCGGGACAGGGAGGGGAAAAACTGTTTTTT; CDR3aa: CSARAPGQGGEKLFF; v_gene: TRBV20-1; j_gene: TRBJ1-4; abundance: many; d_gene: TRBD1; len: 15
CDR3nt: TGCAGCGTAAATCCGGGACAGAACTACGAGCAGTACTTC; CDR3aa: CSVNPGQNYEQYF; v_gene: TRBV29-1; j_gene: TRBJ2-7; abundance: many; d_gene: TRBD1; len: 13
CDR3nt: TGTGCCAGCAGCACCGGAGGCTATGGCTACACCTTC; CDR3aa: CASSTGGYGYTF; v_gene: TRBV9; j_gene: TRBJ1-2; abundance: few; d_gene: -; len: 12
CDR3nt: TGCAGCGTGATACCGGAAGGTCGCGGCGACGAGCAGTACTTC; CDR3aa: CSVIPEGRGDEQYF; v_gene: TRBV29-1; j_gene: TRBJ2-7; abundance: many; d_gene: -; len: 14
CDR3nt: TGTGCCAGCAGCTCAGGTGGGGGGACGAACACCGGGGAGCTGTTTTTT; CDR3aa: CASSSGGGTNTGELFF; v_gene: TRBV5-8; j_gene: TRBJ2-2; abundance: many; d_gene: -; len: 16
CDR3nt: TGTGCCAGTAACCAGGGGGGCACAGATACGCAGTATTTT; CDR3aa: CASNQGGTDTQYF; v_gene: TRBV28; j_gene: TRBJ2-3; abundance: few; d_gene: TRBD1; len: 13
CDR3nt: TGTGCCAGTATGGCGGGTAGCAGGGGGCGGGAGGTCTACAATGAGCAGTTCTTC; CDR3aa: CASMAGSRGREVYNEQFF; v_gene: TRBV19; j_gene: TRBJ2-1; abundance: many; d_gene: -; len: 18
CDR3nt: TGTGCCACCCAAGGAGGGCGAGGAAATAATGAAAAACTGTTTTTT; CDR3aa: CATQGGRGNNEKLFF; v_gene: TRBV24-1; j_gene: TRBJ1-4; abundance: many; d_gene: -; len: 15
CDR3nt: TGTGCCAGCAGTCTCGACAGGGGGCGGATCTCGAACACTGAAGCTTTCTTT; CDR3aa: CASSLDRGRISNTEAFF; v_gene: TRBV6-2/TRBV6-3; j_gene: TRBJ1-1; abundance: many; d_gene: TRBD1; len: 17
CDR3nt: TGTGCCAGCAGCAAGGGACTAGCGGGACGGGTCTGGTACTTC; CDR3aa: CASSKGLAGRVWYF; v_gene: TRBV7-2; j_gene: TRBJ2-7; abundance: many; d_gene: TRBD2; len: 14
CDR3nt: TGCGCCAGCAGCGCATTGGGACAATCCGGGACTGAAGCTTTCTTT; CDR3aa: CASSALGQSGTEAFF; v_gene: TRBV5-1; j_gene: TRBJ1-1; abundance: many; d_gene: -; len: 15
CDR3nt: TGTGCCACCAGTGATGTAAGCTCCTACAATGAGCAGTTCTTC; CDR3aa: CATSDVSSYNEQFF; v_gene: TRBV24-1; j_gene: TRBJ2-1; abundance: many; d_gene: -; len: 14
CDR3nt: TGTGCCAGCAGCTCCCGGACTATTCCCGGGGAGCTGTTTTTT; CDR3aa: CASSSRTIPGELFF; v_gene: TRBV7-2; j_gene: TRBJ2-2; abundance: many; d_gene: -; len: 14
CDR3nt: TGTGCCAGTAGTATGGGACAGAAGTACAATGAGCAGTTCTTC; CDR3aa: CASSMGQKYNEQFF; v_gene: TRBV19; j_gene: TRBJ2-1; abundance: -; d_gene: TRBD1; len: 14
CDR3nt: TGTGCCAGCAGTTTAACCCAGACTAGCGGGGGGGTAAATGAGCAGTTCTTC; CDR3aa: CASSLTQTSGGVNEQFF; v_gene: TRBV12-3/TRBV12-4; j_gene: TRBJ2-1; abundance: many; d_gene: TRBD2; len: 17
CDR3nt: TGCAGCGCTATGACGCACAGGGGGACCAAAAACATTCAGTACTTC; CDR3aa: CSAMTHRGTKNIQYF; v_gene: TRBV29-1; j_gene: TRBJ2-4; abundance: many; d_gene: TRBD1; len: 15
CDR3nt: TGTGCCAGCAGCTCTAGAGTTGAGCAGTTCTTC; CDR3aa: CASSSRVEQFF; v_gene: TRBV7-6; j_gene: TRBJ2-1; abundance: many; d_gene: -; len: 11
CDR3nt: TGTGCCAGCACTTGGGGGGACGGCTACACCTTC; CDR3aa: CASTWGDGYTF; v_gene: TRBV7-9; j_gene: TRBJ1-2; abundance: many; d_gene: -; len: 11